This note documents a single TCR beta chain sequence. Its antigen remains unidentified. The germline gives CDR1 SGDLS, CDR2 YYNGEE. The CDR3 sequence is 15 residues long. V lost 3 bases, J lost 4 bases, and 5 bases stayed unmatched. Positive CCR7 selection of CD45RO-negative cells yielded the naive CD8 cells, and terminally differentiated effector memory CD45RA+ cells were excluded. The data derive from a study of shared clonotypes between healthy human individuals. About the study: For every donor, three CD4 naive, three CD4 memory, two CD8 naive and one CD8 memory plates were used. Study-level findings and limits: Shared clonotypes: roughly 4.5% naive CD4, 3% to 3.5% naive CD8, less than 2.5% memory CD4, 0.4% to 0.45% memory CD8.

In the original processing: Filtering differed, since immunoSEQ gave only junction sequences and no quality scores. The method was immunoSEQ multiplex PCR; TCRdb's version includes in-frame clones alone and lacks a portion of them. V and J calls and clone size are as listed in that table; D and trimming were resolved from the DNA. The sample holds millions of clones, less than 95% seen once. The TCR was taken from a man aged 18 to 29 in good health. The source material was naive CD8+ T cells sorted from blood. The genes are TRBV9 and TRBJ1-5, with 9 bases matching TRBD1. The CDR3 DNA follows: TGTGCCAGCAGCGCCGGGACAGGGATTAATCAGCCCCAGCATTTT. Translation: CASSAGTGINQPQHF.